The clone carrying this TCR beta chain was detected only once. The data belong to a study of control samples from healthy donors and cancer patients. Repertoires were generated with immunoSEQ multiplex PCR, while TCRdb's copy carries only in-frame clones and drops some. The table lists some 49,000 clones, 80% to 90% of them singletons. The source material was PBMCs. The TCR was taken from a woman in her 50s with lung cancer.

CDR3 residues: CASSSRVNNQPQHF. CDR3 DNA sequence: TGTGCCAGCAGTTCCAGGGTGAACAATCAGCCCCAGCATTTT. The V and J genes are TRBV28 and TRBJ1-5, with D possibly matching TRBD1 (5 bases). V lost 4 bases to trimming and J lost 3 bases, with 10 bases between them. The CDR3 has 14 residues. Per germline, CDR1 MDHEN and CDR2 SYDVKM.